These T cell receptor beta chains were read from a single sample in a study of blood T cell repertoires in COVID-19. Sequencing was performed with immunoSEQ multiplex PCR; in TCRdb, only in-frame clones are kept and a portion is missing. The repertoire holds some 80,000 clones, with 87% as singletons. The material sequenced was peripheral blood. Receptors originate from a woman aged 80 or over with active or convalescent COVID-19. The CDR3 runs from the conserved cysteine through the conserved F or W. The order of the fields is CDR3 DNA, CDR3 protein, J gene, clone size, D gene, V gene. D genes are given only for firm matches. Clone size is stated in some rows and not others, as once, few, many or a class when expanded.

cdr3_nt: TGTGCCAGCATTCCGGGGAGCTCCTACGAGCAGTACTTC; cdr3_aa: CASIPGSSYEQYF; j_call: TRBJ2-7; clone_size: .; d_call: .; v_call: TRBV2
cdr3_nt: TGTGCCAGCAGCCAAAGCTCGGCGGCGGGTCAAGAGACCCAGTACTTC; cdr3_aa: CASSQSSAAGQETQYF; j_call: TRBJ2-5; clone_size: .; d_call: .; v_call: TRBV3-1/TRBV3-2
cdr3_nt: TGTGCCAGCAGCTTGCCCCAGGTAGCCAAAAACATTCAGTACTTC; cdr3_aa: CASSLPQVAKNIQYF; j_call: TRBJ2-4; clone_size: .; d_call: .; v_call: TRBV7-2
cdr3_nt: TGCAGCGTTGAAGTCCCTGGGGGACTAGCGGGACGCACAGATACGCAGTATTTT; cdr3_aa: CSVEVPGGLAGRTDTQYF; j_call: TRBJ2-3; clone_size: few; d_call: TRBD2; v_call: TRBV29-1
cdr3_nt: TGTGCCAGCAGTCGAGACAGGCAATATCAGCCCCAGCATTTT; cdr3_aa: CASSRDRQYQPQHF; j_call: TRBJ1-5; clone_size: .; d_call: .; v_call: TRBV2
cdr3_nt: TGTGCCAGCAGCGTACAGGGGGCGCGGAATGAGCAGTTCTTC; cdr3_aa: CASSVQGARNEQFF; j_call: TRBJ2-1; clone_size: .; d_call: TRBD1; v_call: TRBV9
cdr3_nt: TGCGCCAGCAGCTTGGAGCTGCGGGGGCCGCAGGGTACGCAGTATTTT; cdr3_aa: CASSLELRGPQGTQYF; j_call: TRBJ2-3; clone_size: few; d_call: .; v_call: TRBV5-1
cdr3_nt: TGTGCCAGCAGCTTAAGTCCGAGGGAGACCCAGTACTTC; cdr3_aa: CASSLSPRETQYF; j_call: TRBJ2-5; clone_size: .; d_call: .; v_call: TRBV7-8
cdr3_nt: TGTGCCAGCAGCGAGGGCACAGGGTTGAACACTGAAGCTTTCTTT; cdr3_aa: CASSEGTGLNTEAFF; j_call: TRBJ1-1; clone_size: once; d_call: .; v_call: TRBV9
cdr3_nt: TGTGCCAGCAGCTTCGGGACTTTCCAAGAGACCCAGTACTTC; cdr3_aa: CASSFGTFQETQYF; j_call: TRBJ2-5; clone_size: .; d_call: .; v_call: TRBV7-2
cdr3_nt: TGTGCCAGCAGCTTAAGGCCAGGGGGATTTGGAAACACCATATATTTT; cdr3_aa: CASSLRPGGFGNTIYF; j_call: TRBJ1-3; clone_size: .; d_call: TRBD1; v_call: TRBV7-8
cdr3_nt: TGTGCCAGCAGTCGTGTAGCGGGACTAGCAGATACGCAGTATTTT; cdr3_aa: CASSRVAGLADTQYF; j_call: TRBJ2-3; clone_size: .; d_call: TRBD2; v_call: TRBV6-2/TRBV6-3
cdr3_nt: TGTGCCAGCAGTTATAGGACTAGCGGGGCGGGAGAGCAGTACTTC; cdr3_aa: CASSYRTSGAGEQYF; j_call: TRBJ2-7; clone_size: .; d_call: TRBD2; v_call: TRBV28
cdr3_nt: TGTGCCTGGAGCCCACCTTTATTCGGGGAACCGGGACTAGCGGGAGGGCAGGACGGGGAGCTGTTTTTT; cdr3_aa: CAWSPPLFGEPGLAGGQDGELFF; j_call: TRBJ2-2; clone_size: .; d_call: TRBD2; v_call: TRBV30
cdr3_nt: TGTGCCAGCAGTGAACCGGCAGGGTATGAAAAACTGTTTTTT; cdr3_aa: CASSEPAGYEKLFF; j_call: TRBJ1-4; clone_size: .; d_call: .; v_call: TRBV6-1
cdr3_nt: TGTGCCAGCAGGGGAGGAGGGGCCAATTCACCCCTCCACTTT; cdr3_aa: CASRGGGANSPLHF; j_call: TRBJ1-6; clone_size: once; d_call: .; v_call: TRBV7-2
cdr3_nt: TGTGCCAGCAGCCTGGACAGGGGCGGATTGAACACTGAAGCTTTCTTT; cdr3_aa: CASSLDRGGLNTEAFF; j_call: TRBJ1-1; clone_size: .; d_call: TRBD1; v_call: TRBV7-2
cdr3_nt: TGTGCCAGCAGTCCATGGACAGGGGGCTTGAGCACTGAAGCTTTCTTT; cdr3_aa: CASSPWTGGLSTEAFF; j_call: TRBJ1-1; clone_size: .; d_call: TRBD1; v_call: TRBV28
cdr3_nt: TGTGCCAGCAGTTGGTTACTAGCGGGGGGGCCGCACGAGCAGTACTTC; cdr3_aa: CASSWLLAGGPHEQYF; j_call: TRBJ2-7; clone_size: .; d_call: TRBD2; v_call: TRBV6-5
cdr3_nt: TGTGCCAGCAGCCGGGGTGTCCGGGGAGCATTGGAGACCCAGTACTTC; cdr3_aa: CASSRGVRGALETQYF; j_call: TRBJ2-5; clone_size: .; d_call: .; v_call: TRBV3-1/TRBV3-2
cdr3_nt: TGTGCCAGCAGCCAAGTCCTAGCGGGGGGCCGGGGAGATACGCAGTATTTT; cdr3_aa: CASSQVLAGGRGDTQYF; j_call: TRBJ2-3; clone_size: .; d_call: TRBD2; v_call: TRBV4-2
cdr3_nt: TGTGCCAGCAGAGGACACCTCGCCGGTGAAGCTTTCTTT; cdr3_aa: CASRGHLAGEAFF; j_call: TRBJ1-1; clone_size: .; d_call: .; v_call: TRBV28
cdr3_nt: TGTGCCAGCGCCCTCGGAGGCCCAAGGCAGCCCCAGCATTTT; cdr3_aa: CASALGGPRQPQHF; j_call: TRBJ1-5; clone_size: .; d_call: .; v_call: TRBV6-5
cdr3_nt: TGCAGCGTTCGGGACAGGGGGCTCGCAGATACGCAGTATTTT; cdr3_aa: CSVRDRGLADTQYF; j_call: TRBJ2-3; clone_size: .; d_call: TRBD1; v_call: TRBV29-1
cdr3_nt: TGTGCCAGCAGCTTACGAAGAGGACAACAGGGCACAGATACGCAGTATTTT; cdr3_aa: CASSLRRGQQGTDTQYF; j_call: TRBJ2-3; clone_size: .; d_call: .; v_call: TRBV7-2
cdr3_nt: TGCGCCAGCAGCCAGGTCTTCCCGGGACTCAAGTACGAGCAGTACTTC; cdr3_aa: CASSQVFPGLKYEQYF; j_call: TRBJ2-7; clone_size: .; d_call: .; v_call: TRBV4-1
cdr3_nt: TGTGCCAGCAGTTTGGCCAGATTGGAGACCCAGTACTTC; cdr3_aa: CASSLARLETQYF; j_call: TRBJ2-5; clone_size: .; d_call: .; v_call: TRBV28
cdr3_nt: TGTGCCAGTAGAACAGGAGCAACTAATGAAAAACTGTTTTTT; cdr3_aa: CASRTGATNEKLFF; j_call: TRBJ1-4; clone_size: once; d_call: .; v_call: TRBV19
cdr3_nt: TGTGCCAGCCAAACAGGTACAAGTAGCAATCAGCCCCAGCATTTT; cdr3_aa: CASQTGTSSNQPQHF; j_call: TRBJ1-5; clone_size: few; d_call: .; v_call: TRBV3-1/TRBV3-2
cdr3_nt: TGTGCCAGCAGCTTGGCGGGAGTGGCTGAGACCCAGTACTTC; cdr3_aa: CASSLAGVAETQYF; j_call: TRBJ2-5; clone_size: .; d_call: .; v_call: TRBV5-4
cdr3_nt: TGTGCCAGCAAGTTGGAGGGGTCCAACTATGGCTACACCTTC; cdr3_aa: CASKLEGSNYGYTF; j_call: TRBJ1-2; clone_size: .; d_call: .; v_call: TRBV28
cdr3_nt: TGTGCCAGCACGAGCCTGGGGGGGGAGACCCAGTACTTC; cdr3_aa: CASTSLGGETQYF; j_call: TRBJ2-5; clone_size: once; d_call: TRBD2; v_call: TRBV3-1/TRBV3-2
cdr3_nt: TGTGCCAGCAGCTTAGGGGCGGGGGTGGCCGATACGCAGTATTTT; cdr3_aa: CASSLGAGVADTQYF; j_call: TRBJ2-3; clone_size: .; d_call: TRBD2; v_call: TRBV7-8
cdr3_nt: TGTGCCAGCTCGCCGTACGGGCGGGGGCATCCAGATACGCAGTATTTT; cdr3_aa: CASSPYGRGHPDTQYF; j_call: TRBJ2-3; clone_size: once; d_call: .; v_call: TRBV18
cdr3_nt: TGTGCCAGCAGCTACTCTGGAGGCGAGCAGTACTTC; cdr3_aa: CASSYSGGEQYF; j_call: TRBJ2-7; clone_size: .; d_call: .; v_call: TRBV6-2/TRBV6-3
cdr3_nt: TGTGCCAGCAGCAAAGGGGGGGGGCCCCACATCTCCTACGAGCAGTACTTC; cdr3_aa: CASSKGGGPHISYEQYF; j_call: TRBJ2-7; clone_size: .; d_call: .; v_call: TRBV21-1
cdr3_nt: TGTGCCAGCAGTCCCCAGGTAGCGGGGGGTAATGAGCAGTTCTTC; cdr3_aa: CASSPQVAGGNEQFF; j_call: TRBJ2-1; clone_size: .; d_call: TRBD2; v_call: TRBV28
cdr3_nt: TGTGCCAGCAGCCCCCCGGGACTTGGGTATGGCTACACCTTC; cdr3_aa: CASSPPGLGYGYTF; j_call: TRBJ1-2; clone_size: few; d_call: .; v_call: TRBV7-9
cdr3_nt: TGTGCCAGCAGCCAATGGGGGGCTGGAAACACCATATATTTT; cdr3_aa: CASSQWGAGNTIYF; j_call: TRBJ1-3; clone_size: once; d_call: .; v_call: TRBV3-1/TRBV3-2
cdr3_nt: TGTGCCAGCAGCGTAGCCGGGGATTCCTACAATGAGCAGTTCTTC; cdr3_aa: CASSVAGDSYNEQFF; j_call: TRBJ2-1; clone_size: .; d_call: .; v_call: TRBV9
cdr3_nt: TGTGCCAGCAGCCTTAGCCAAAAACTAGCGGGGGGAACGGAGCAGTACTTC; cdr3_aa: CASSLSQKLAGGTEQYF; j_call: TRBJ2-7; clone_size: .; d_call: TRBD2; v_call: TRBV4-2
cdr3_nt: TGTGCCTCTAGCCGGCTTAGCTCCTACGAGCAGTACTTC; cdr3_aa: CASSRLSSYEQYF; j_call: TRBJ2-7; clone_size: .; d_call: .; v_call: TRBV10-3